The 24 T cell receptor beta chains given below trace back to one sample, sequenced in a study of blood T cells in healthy people across ages. The use of a sample-barcoded 5' primer and a J-beta primer mix characterized a second PCR of 7 to 11 cycles. Each CDR3 protein gets one entry after TCRdb re-called the 5' RACE reads with MiXCR. The data show about 510,000 distinct CDR3 sequences, about 29% seen once. This same sample was also taken into another study, of T cells of mothers and their children.

The sequenced sample was blood. Receptors were obtained from a boy aged 2 to 9 in good health.

The CDR3: CASSFILTDEQYF. For the CDR3, the DNA is TGTGCCAGCAGTTTTATCCTAACCGACGAGCAGTACTTC. This chain joins TRBV12-3 or TRBV12-4 and TRBJ2-5; D gene uncertain. Near its end, the DNA agrees better with TRBJ2-7, so the J call may be wrong. The CDR3 contains 13 residues.

This clonotype was picked up a small number of times. The V call is TRBV7-9, the J call TRBJ2-1, with a tentative D call TRBD2 (6 bases). Trimming removed 9 bases from V and 4 bases from J, with 13 bases in between. Looked up from germline, CDR1 is SEHNR and CDR2 is FQNEAQ (reference sequence). This CDR3 is built from 13 residues. The CDR3, as DNA: TGTGCCAGTCGGGGGATCGGGTACAATGAGCAGTTCTTC. Translation: CASRGIGYNEQFF.

The rearrangement links TRBV2 to TRBJ1-1; 10 bases map to TRBD1. J lost 2 bases, V lost 4 bases, and 1 base had no gene match. The CDR3 covers 14 residues. Germline V CDR1 and CDR2: SNHLY, FYNNEI. CDR3 coding DNA: TGTGCCAGCAGTGGGGACAGGGGCAACACTGAAGCTTTCTTT. Translated, it gives CASSGDRGNTEAFF.

The V call is TRBV7-2, the J call TRBJ1-3, with unresolved D. The CDR3 length is 13 residues. In germline, CDR1 is SGHTA, CDR2 FQGNSA. V was shortened by 5 bases and J by 4 bases, with 9 bases between the two germline ends. This chain's CDR3 is CASSRGKGNTIYF. The CDR3 bases are TGTGCCAGCAGCCGAGGGAAGGGAAACACCATATATTTT.

This clonotype was seen only a few times. The V gene is TRBV6-5, the J gene TRBJ2-7; D is unresolved. There are 14 residues in the CDR3. CDR1 MNHEY and CDR2 SVGAGI come from the germline V gene. V dropped 0 bases and J dropped 6 bases, with 12 bases sitting between them. The DNA of the CDR3 is TGTGCCAGCAGTTACTCGGCCCTGGGTCGCGAGCAGTACTTC. It specifies CASSYSALGREQYF.

V and J are TRBV6-1 and TRBJ2-7; a weak D match, TRBD1 (5 bases). The V gene's germline CDR1 is MNHNS and CDR2 SASEGT. V dropped 3 bases and J dropped 1 base, with 13 bases sitting between them. The CDR3 runs 15 residues. The CDR3 reads CASSEIGARSYEQYF. The DNA of the CDR3 is TGTGCCAGCAGTGAGATAGGGGCCAGGTCCTACGAGCAGTACTTC.

The chain combines TRBV27 with TRBJ2-5; D is undetermined. Gene TRBJ2-1 matches the end of the DNA better, so the J call may be wrong. Germline values: CDR1 MNHEY, CDR2 SMNVEV (reference sequence). CDR3 size: 11 residues. CDR3 in DNA: TGTGCCAGTATGCAGGATAATGAGCAGTTCTTC. Translation: CASMQDNEQFF.

This clonotype showed up just a few times. The gene calls are TRBV4-2 and TRBJ2-1, with 7 bases lining up with TRBD2. The junction had 7 bases not matched to a gene; V was cut back by 6 bases and J by 8 bases. CDR1 and CDR2 from the germline V gene are LGHNA and YNFKEQ. The CDR3 covers 13 residues. CDR3 protein: CASREAGRDEQFF. The CDR3 coding sequence is TGTGCCAGCAGGGAAGCGGGGCGGGATGAGCAGTTCTTC.

This clonotype showed up just a few times. The CDR3 region has the DNA TGTGCCAGCTCGCTTACTGAATACGAGCAGTACTTC. Protein sequence: CASSLTEYEQYF. The rearrangement uses TRBV18 and TRBJ2-7; D is uncertain. The CDR3 totals 12 residues. V was pared by 6 bases and J by 4 bases, with 10 bases between. The germline CDR1 and CDR2 sequences are KGHSH and LQKENI.

This clonotype has more than one count but fewer than ten. The CDR3, as DNA: TGTGCCAGCAGCTTACTAGCGGGGGCCCGAGAGACCCAGTACTTC. The encoded protein is CASSLLAGARETQYF. The chain links TRBV11-2 to TRBJ2-5, with 10 nucleotides matching TRBD2. This CDR3 is built from 15 residues. The germline CDR1 and CDR2 sequences are SGHAT and FQNNGV. The V gene end was trimmed by 2 bases and the J gene end by 4 bases; junction bases not matched to a gene: 4.

This clonotype was seen a single time. The chain combines TRBV6-5 with TRBJ2-1; D is undetermined. The V gene's germline CDR1 is MNHEY and CDR2 SVGAGI. The CDR3 is 11 residues long. V was pared by 10 bases and J by 4 bases, with 8 bases between. CDR3 DNA sequence: TGTGCCACACGCAGATACAATGAGCAGTTCTTC. Protein sequence: CATRRYNEQFF.

The V call is TRBV20-1, the J call TRBJ2-7, with 10 bases identical to TRBD1. CDR1 and CDR2 (germline): DFQATT, SNEGSKA (reference sequence). CDR3 length: 13 amino acids. Losses at the gene ends were 4 bases for V and 5 bases for J; bases not matched to a gene: 5. The CDR3 DNA sequence: TGCAGTGCTACCGGGACAGGGGTGGACGAGCAGTACTTC. Its protein is CSATGTGVDEQYF.

This clonotype has more than one count but fewer than ten. This chain uses TRBV30 with TRBJ2-7; the match to TRBD2 covers 12 bases. Trimming at V came to 4 bases and at J to 12 bases, leaving 4 bases not matched to a gene. CDR3 length: 11 residues. CDR1 and CDR2 from the germline V gene are GTSNPN and SVGIG (reference sequence). In DNA, the CDR3 is TGTGCCTGGACTAGCGGGGGGGCGGCGTACTTC. Its translation is CAWTSGGAAYF.

This chain connects TRBV6-2 or TRBV6-3 to TRBJ2-5, with 11 bases aligning to TRBD2. Looked up from germline, CDR1 is MNHEY and CDR2 is SVGEGT. V shed 3 bases, J shed 6 bases, and the junction held 12 bases outside the gene matches. The CDR3 covers 17 residues. CDR3 DNA sequence: TGTGCCAGCAGTTATTCGCTAGCGGGGGGCTTCGGGAAGACCCAGTACTTC. Its protein product is CASSYSLAGGFGKTQYF.

This clonotype has at least ten counts. V is TRBV27 and J is TRBJ2-5; 9 bases match TRBD2. The end of the DNA fits TRBJ2-7 better, so the J call may be wrong. The CDR3 has 14 amino acids. From germline, CDR1 is MNHEY and CDR2 SMNVEV (reference sequence). The CDR3 region is CASRPPGLAPEQYF. The CDR3 nucleotides read TGTGCCAGCAGGCCACCGGGACTAGCACCCGAGCAGTACTTC.

This clonotype was detected only a few times. This chain links TRBV7-9 with TRBJ2-1; tentative D call: TRBD2 (7 bases). The J call is doubtful: the DNA matches TRBJ2-7 better. CDR1 is SEHNR and CDR2 is FQNEAQ in the germline V gene (reference sequence). The CDR3 has 13 amino acids. CDR3 DNA sequence: TGTGCCAGCAGCTTCCCGGGGGGCCGGGAGCAGTACTTC. It yields the protein CASSFPGGREQYF.

There are a few counts of this clonotype. This chain joins TRBV24-1 and TRBJ2-2; D gene unclear. The germline CDR1 and CDR2 sequences are KGHDR and SFDVKD. V gave up 6 bases and J gave up 7 bases, with 11 bases separating them. The CDR3 spans 13 residues. The CDR3 DNA is TGTGCCACCAGTTCTGCCCGGAGCGGGGAGCTGTTTTTT. Protein product: CATSSARSGELFF.

This clonotype was counted many times. The chain links TRBV12-3 or TRBV12-4 to TRBJ1-6; maybe TRBD1 (5 bases). The germline V and J ends were trimmed by 6 bases and 10 bases, with 13 bases remaining between them. The CDR3 length is 13 residues. CDR3 in amino acids: CASSPSGRSPLHF. In DNA form, the CDR3 reads TGTGCCAGCAGCCCCTCAGGGAGATCACCCCTCCACTTT.

The table lists this clonotype with a few counts. This rearrangement joins TRBV27 to TRBJ2-5, with TRBD1 as a possible D gene (6 bases). The CDR3 has 14 residues. V shed 3 bases and J shed 8 bases, with 16 bases lying between them. The V gene's germline CDR1 is MNHEY and CDR2 SMNVEV (reference sequence). CDR3 residues: CASSFGRGSRTQYF. The CDR3 coding sequence is TGTGCCAGCAGTTTCGGAAGGGGGTCGAGAACCCAGTACTTC.

The rearrangement uses TRBV5-8 and TRBJ2-5, with 8 nucleotides matching TRBD2. The DNA end is more similar to TRBJ2-7, so the J call may be wrong. Germline V gene data show CDR1 as SGHTS and CDR2 as YDEGEE. This CDR3 has 15 amino acids. Here the CDR3 DNA reads TGTGCCAGCAGCTTGACGGGAGGGGTCGCCTACGAGCAGTACTTC. Encoded protein: CASSLTGGVAYEQYF.

This sequence joins TRBV7-2 and TRBJ2-5; unclear D gene. In germline, CDR1 is SGHTA, CDR2 FQGNSA. Trimming cost V 1 base and J 1 base, with 13 bases left between them. The CDR3 covers 16 residues. CDR3 region: CASSLGAASPQETQYF. The CDR3 bases are TGTGCCAGCAGCTTAGGGGCGGCCTCACCCCAAGAGACCCAGTACTTC. Drawing the rest from reference TRBV7-2 and TRBJ2-5, the complete variable domain is GAGVSQSPSNKVTEKGKDVELRCDPISGHTALYWYRQSLGQGLEFLIYFQGNSAPDKSGLPSDRFSAERTGGSVSTLTIQRTQQEDSAVYLCASSLGAASPQETQYFGPGTRLLVL.

This chain joins TRBV6-2 or TRBV6-3 and TRBJ2-4; D not certain. The CDR3 consists of 13 residues. Trimming shortened V by 4 bases and J by 0 bases, and 4 bases separated the two germline ends. Germline values: CDR1 MNHEY, CDR2 SVGEGT. The CDR3 loop reads CASSSEAKNIQYF. CDR3 in DNA: TGTGCCAGCAGTTCGGAAGCCAAAAACATTCAGTACTTC.

The chain joins TRBV6-2 or TRBV6-3 to TRBJ2-4, with 8 bases lining up with TRBD1. Germline lookup yields CDR1 MNHEY and CDR2 SVGEGT. The CDR3 spans 20 residues. Germline trimming cut 6 bases from V and 0 bases from J; bases unmatched to any gene: 19. The CDR3 region is CASRGDFGQGILLAKNIQYF. CDR3 DNA: TGTGCCAGCAGGGGAGACTTCGGACAGGGAATTCTACTAGCCAAAAACATTCAGTACTTC.

The table lists this clonotype with a few counts. DNA of the CDR3: TGCAGTGCTAAGGACTATCCTCAGGCTAATGAAAAACTGTTTTTT. It specifies CSAKDYPQANEKLFF. This chain connects TRBV20-1 to TRBJ1-4, with D unclear. Trimming shortened V by 4 bases and J by 3 bases, and 15 bases separated the two germline ends. The CDR3 sequence is 15 residues long. The germline CDR1 and CDR2 sequences are DFQATT and SNEGSKA (reference sequence).